A single sample is the source of the 24 T cell receptor beta chains below, sequenced in a study of shared clonotypes between healthy human individuals. Assay: immunoSEQ multiplex PCR; the TCRdb copy retains only in-frame clones and omits some. This table has around 2.1 million clones, about 92% appearing once. In the naive CD8 group, cells lacked CD45RO and were positively selected for CCR7, so terminally differentiated effector memory CD45RA+ cells were left out. Sequenced material: naive CD8+ T cells from PBMCs. The receptors stem from a man between 18 and 35 years old in good health. Some clones in this sample may be carry-over from other donors' samples.

The V and J genes are TRBV28 and TRBJ2-3; D is unresolved. V gave up 2 bases and J gave up 2 bases, with 2 bases separating them. Germline CDR1 is MDHEN and CDR2 is SYDVKM. The CDR3 length is 12 residues. CDR3 nucleotide sequence: TGTGCCAGCAGTTTACCCACAGATACGCAGTATTTT. Translation: CASSLPTDTQYF.

The CDR3, as DNA: TGTGCCAGCAGTTCAGGCCCTCAAGTCTCCTACGAGCAGTACTTC. It codes for CASSSGPQVSYEQYF. The rearrangement joins TRBV2 to TRBJ2-7, with D hard to call. The germline V gene has CDR1 SNHLY and CDR2 FYNNEI. There are 15 residues in the CDR3. The ends were cut back, 5 bases at V and 0 bases at J, with 14 bases in the middle. The whole variable domain, remainder taken from reference TRBV2 and TRBJ2-7, is EPEVTQTPSHQVTQMGQEVILRCVPISNHLYFYWYRQILGQKVEFLVSFYNNEISEKSEIFDDQFSVERPDGSNFTLKIRSTKLEDSAMYFCASSSGPQVSYEQYFGPGTRLTVT.

This clone has a single count. This chain connects TRBV9 to TRBJ2-7, with 7 nucleotides matching TRBD1. V was pared by 4 bases and J by 0 bases, with 4 bases of the junction left unmatched. The V gene's germline CDR1 is SGDLS and CDR2 YYNGEE. This CDR3 comprises 14 residues. The CDR3 bases are TGTGCCAGCAGCACAGGGACAGCCTCCTACGAGCAGTACTTC. Protein product: CASSTGTASYEQYF.

This chain links TRBV7-3 with TRBJ2-1; a possible D gene is TRBD2 (6 bases). CDR3 length: 15 residues. Trimming removed 3 bases from V and 6 bases from J, with 15 bases in between. In germline, CDR1 is SGHTA, CDR2 FQGTGA. In DNA, the CDR3 is TGTGCCAGCAGCTTTTTCGGGGGAAGCCTCAATGAGCAGTTCTTC. Its protein product is CASSFFGGSLNEQFF.

This chain links TRBV27 with TRBJ2-7; 7 nucleotides agree with TRBD1. Trimming took 4 bases from V and 5 from J; bases not matched to a gene: 5. The CDR3 is made up of 13 amino acids. In germline, CDR1 is MNHEY, CDR2 SMNVEV (reference sequence). For the CDR3, the DNA is TGTGCCAGCAGTTCAGACAGGGTCCACGAGCAGTACTTC. Protein product: CASSSDRVHEQYF.

The chain is built from TRBV29-1 and TRBJ1-2; TRBD1 might be the D (6 bases). There are 15 residues in the CDR3. Germline V gene lookup returns CDR1 SQVTM and CDR2 ANQGSEA. V lost 2 bases and J 4 bases, leaving 17 bases between the germline ends. CDR3 amino acids: CSVEPTGTSLYGYTF. CDR3 nucleotides: TGCAGCGTTGAACCAACAGGGACTAGTCTCTATGGCTACACCTTC.

The chain recombines TRBV15 with TRBJ2-7; D is perhaps TRBD1 (6 bases). CDR1 and CDR2 from the germline V gene are LNHNV and YYDKDF (reference sequence). Trimming removed 1 base at V and 3 bases at J, with 13 bases between. The CDR3 runs 15 residues. DNA for the CDR3: TGTGCCACCAGCAGAGTCAGGGGAAAGGGCTACGAGCAGTACTTC. Translated, it gives CATSRVRGKGYEQYF.

The chain joins TRBV14 to TRBJ1-5; no reliable D call. The germline V and J ends were trimmed by 4 bases and 5 bases, with 9 bases remaining between them. Germline CDR1 reads SGHDN; CDR2 reads FVKESK. This CDR3 contains 13 residues. The CDR3 is CASSPARDQPQHF. CDR3 DNA: TGTGCCAGCAGCCCGGCTAGGGATCAGCCCCAGCATTTT. The whole variable domain, remainder taken from reference TRBV14 and TRBJ1-5, is EAGVTQFPSHSVIEKGQTVTLRCDPISGHDNLYWYRRVMGKEIKFLLHFVKESKQDESGMPNNRFLAERTGGTYSTLKVQPAELEDSGVYFCASSPARDQPQHFGDGTRLSIL.

The gene calls are TRBV5-1 and TRBJ2-3; D might be TRBD2 (5 bases). Trimming removed 4 bases from V and 2 bases from J, with 14 bases in between. This CDR3 spans 15 amino acids. Germline-derived CDR1 and CDR2 are SGHRS and YFSETQ. The CDR3 coding sequence is TGCGCCAGCAGCCCGGAGGTCTTTGTCACAGATACGCAGTATTTT. It is translated as CASSPEVFVTDTQYF.

V and J are TRBV2 and TRBJ2-7; 8 bases align to TRBD1. V shed 4 bases and J 0 bases; nucleotides not matched to a gene: 5. There are 15 residues in the CDR3. Germline V CDR1 and CDR2: SNHLY, FYNNEI. The CDR3 region has the DNA TGTGCCAGCAGTGGGACAGGGATTAACTCCTACGAGCAGTACTTC. Its translation is CASSGTGINSYEQYF.

CDR3 residues: CASSSWTGERDTEAFF. For the CDR3, the DNA is TGTGCCAGCAGCTCCTGGACAGGGGAAAGGGACACTGAAGCTTTCTTT. The chain joins TRBV11-3 to TRBJ1-1; TRBD1 matches at 9 bases. CDR3 length: 16 amino acids. CDR1 is SGHNT and CDR2 is YENEEA in the germline V gene. The J segment lost 3 bases and the V segment lost 4 bases, leaving 9 bases of the junction unmatched.

The J gene is TRBJ2-5, the V gene TRBV18, with 8 bases fitting TRBD2. V shed 3 bases, J shed 4 bases, and the junction held 4 bases outside the gene matches. Germline lookup yields CDR1 KGHSH and CDR2 LQKENI. The CDR3 length is 14 residues. DNA of the CDR3: TGTGCCAGCTCACCCCGCCGGGAGGGAGAGACCCAGTACTTC. It encodes CASSPRREGETQYF. Full variable domain (remainder filled in from reference TRBV18 and TRBJ2-5): NAGVMQNPRHLVRRRGQEARLRCSPMKGHSHVYWYRQLPEEGLKFMVYLQKENIIDESGMPKERFSAEFPKEGPSILRIQQVVRGDSAAYFCASSPRREGETQYFGPGTRLLVL.

The V call is TRBV9, the J call TRBJ2-1, with D uncertain. The CDR3 contains 12 residues. With 2 bases removed from V and 8 bases from J, the gap between germline ends came to 8 bases. CDR1 is SGDLS, CDR2 YYNGEE, per germline. This CDR3 reads CASSVYPDEQFF. CDR3 nucleotides: TGTGCCAGCAGCGTGTATCCTGATGAGCAGTTCTTC.

Worth noting for this clone: The sample contains more than one DNA sequence encoding this CDR3. The rearrangement joins TRBV9 to TRBJ2-7; D gene unclear. This CDR3 has 13 residues. Germline V gene lookup returns CDR1 SGDLS and CDR2 YYNGEE. The V end was cut by 0 bases, the J end by 3 bases, with 7 bases between. CDR3: CASSVGAGYEQYF. The DNA for the CDR3 is TGTGCCAGCAGCGTAGGCGCCGGCTACGAGCAGTACTTC.

To note about this clone: Other DNA variants within this sample encode the same CDR3. The chain's CDR3 is CASSFGQIYGYTF. CDR3 nucleotide sequence: TGTGCCAGCAGCTTCGGACAGATTTATGGCTACACCTTC. The chain is built from TRBV7-9 and TRBJ1-2; possible D gene TRBD1, 6 bases. CDR3 length: 13 amino acids. Germline V gene lookup returns CDR1 SEHNR and CDR2 FQNEAQ (reference sequence). Trimming cost V 3 bases and J 5 bases, with 10 bases left between them.

The V call is TRBV6-5, the J call TRBJ2-7; D is perhaps TRBD1 (6 bases). The CDR3 runs to 16 residues. From germline, CDR1 is MNHEY and CDR2 SVGAGI. The germline V and J ends were trimmed by 2 bases and 4 bases, with 18 bases remaining between them. The CDR3 sequence is CASSYGDGDNRYEQYF. The CDR3 bases are TGTGCCAGCAGTTACGGCGACGGGGACAATCGGTACGAGCAGTACTTC.

CDR3 amino acids: CASRTGGDGYTF. Here the CDR3 DNA reads TGTGCCAGCAGGACAGGGGGCGATGGCTACACCTTC. The genes are TRBV27 and TRBJ1-2, with 10 bases lining up with TRBD1. Germline CDR1 reads MNHEY; CDR2 reads SMNVEV (reference sequence). The CDR3 spans 12 residues. V shed 6 bases and J 6 bases; nucleotides not matched to a gene: 1.

V gene TRBV28 combines with J gene TRBJ1-2; D might be TRBD1 (5 bases). The germline gives CDR1 MDHEN, CDR2 SYDVKM. This CDR3 region has 14 residues. The germline V and J ends were trimmed by 3 bases and 4 bases, with 12 bases remaining between them. The CDR3 sequence: CASSLMTASYGYTF. The CDR3, as DNA: TGTGCCAGCAGTTTGATGACAGCATCCTATGGCTACACCTTC.

The rearrangement joins TRBV28 to TRBJ2-4; TRBD2 aligns across 9 bases. The germline CDR1 and CDR2 sequences are MDHEN and SYDVKM. CDR3 length: 16 amino acids. Trimming cost V 3 bases and J 9 bases; bases outside gene matches: 12. CDR3 bases: TGTGCCAGCAGTTTGACGACTAGCGGTACTTCGGCCATTCAGTACTTC. Protein sequence: CASSLTTSGTSAIQYF.

Only a few counts were recorded for this clone. J is TRBJ2-2 and V is TRBV2; unclear D gene. This CDR3 is built from 16 residues. Trimming cost V 3 bases and J 4 bases, with 15 bases left between them. In germline, CDR1 is SNHLY, CDR2 FYNNEI. The CDR3 region is CASSDMGLKSTGELFF. As DNA, the CDR3 is TGTGCCAGCAGTGATATGGGTTTAAAGTCCACCGGGGAGCTGTTTTTT.

The J gene is TRBJ1-2, the V gene TRBV11-2, with D uncertain. V was cut by 1 base and J by 3 bases, with 12 bases left in between. The CDR3 length is 15 residues. The germline CDR1 and CDR2 sequences are SGHAT and FQNNGV. The CDR3: CASSLGGRAYYGYTF. CDR3 in DNA: TGTGCCAGCAGCTTAGGTGGAAGGGCATACTATGGCTACACCTTC.

The chain combines TRBV5-1 with TRBJ1-4, with a possible D match to TRBD1 (6 bases). V shed 4 bases and J shed 0 bases, with 13 bases lying between them. Germline loops: CDR1 SGHRS, CDR2 YFSETQ. The CDR3 is 16 residues long. CDR3 nucleotide sequence: TGCGCCAGCAGCCCGGACAGAACAACAACTAATGAAAAACTGTTTTTT. Its translation: CASSPDRTTTNEKLFF.

The DNA of the CDR3 is TGTGCCAGCAGCTCTAAAAACAGGGTAGGAGCTTTCTTT. The encoded protein is CASSSKNRVGAFF. The chain combines TRBV5-6 with TRBJ1-1; D is possibly TRBD1 (6 bases). This CDR3 spans 13 amino acids. V lost 3 bases and J lost 10, with 16 bases in between. CDR1 SGHDT and CDR2 YYEEEE come from the germline V gene.

This clone appeared once. This chain uses TRBV30 with TRBJ1-1; TRBD1 aligns across 10 bases. This CDR3 is 15 amino acids long. Per the germline V gene, CDR1 is GTSNPN and CDR2 is SVGIG (reference sequence). V trimming: 1 base; J trimming: 3 bases; junction bases outside the gene matches: 5. The CDR3 here is CAWSGRTGGDTEAFF. The DNA of the CDR3 is TGTGCCTGGAGTGGAAGGACAGGGGGGGACACTGAAGCTTTCTTT.